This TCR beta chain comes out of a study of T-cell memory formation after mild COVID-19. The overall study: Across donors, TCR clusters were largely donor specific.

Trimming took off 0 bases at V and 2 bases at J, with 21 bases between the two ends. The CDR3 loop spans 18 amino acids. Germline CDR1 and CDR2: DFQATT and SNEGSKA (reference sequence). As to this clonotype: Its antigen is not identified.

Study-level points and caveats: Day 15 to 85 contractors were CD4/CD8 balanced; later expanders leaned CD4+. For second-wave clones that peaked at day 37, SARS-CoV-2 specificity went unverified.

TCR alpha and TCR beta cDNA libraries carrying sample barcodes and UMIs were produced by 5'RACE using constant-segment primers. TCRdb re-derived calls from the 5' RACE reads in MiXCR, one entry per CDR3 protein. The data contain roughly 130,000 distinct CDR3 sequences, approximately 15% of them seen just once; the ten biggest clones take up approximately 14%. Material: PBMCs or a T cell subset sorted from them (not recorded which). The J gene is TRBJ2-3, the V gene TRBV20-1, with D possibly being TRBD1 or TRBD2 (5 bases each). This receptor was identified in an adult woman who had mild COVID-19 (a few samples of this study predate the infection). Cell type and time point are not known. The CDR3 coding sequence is TGCAGTGCTAGAGATTTGGCTAGCAGACAGAAATTCACAGATACGCAGTATTTT. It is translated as CSARDLASRQKFTDTQYF.